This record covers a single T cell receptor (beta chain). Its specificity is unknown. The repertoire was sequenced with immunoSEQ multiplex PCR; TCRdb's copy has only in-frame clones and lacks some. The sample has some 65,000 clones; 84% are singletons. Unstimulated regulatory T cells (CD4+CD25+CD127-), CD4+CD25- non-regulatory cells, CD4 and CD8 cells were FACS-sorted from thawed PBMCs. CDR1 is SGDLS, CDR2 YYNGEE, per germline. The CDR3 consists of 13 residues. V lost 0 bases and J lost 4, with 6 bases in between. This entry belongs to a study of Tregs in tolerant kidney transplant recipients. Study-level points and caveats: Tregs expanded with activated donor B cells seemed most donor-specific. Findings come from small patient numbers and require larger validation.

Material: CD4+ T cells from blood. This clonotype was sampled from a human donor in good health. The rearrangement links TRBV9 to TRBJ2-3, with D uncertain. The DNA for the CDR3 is TGTGCCAGCAGCGTAGGAAGCGCAGATACGCAGTATTTT. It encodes CASSVGSADTQYF.